This is a list of T cell receptor beta chains from one sample in a study of CD8+CD57+ T cells in acquired aplastic anemia. TCRdb called the reads again in MiXCR, with one record for every CDR3 protein. The table includes more than 100,000 distinct CDR3 sequences, about 40% detected once. The sequenced material came from sorted CD4+, CD8+, or CD8+CD57+ T cells (not recorded which) from PBMCs. The source is a human donor in good health, serving as a control. Both conserved end residues are part of each CDR3. The order of the fields is V gene, CDR3 protein.

>TRBV12-3/TRBV12-4
CASSHTSGGAVHNEQFF
>TRBV7-8
CASSLSGGTESGYTF
>TRBV7-8
CASSRPSGVSYNEQFF
>TRBV10-3
CAIMSGRSGNTF
>TRBV12-3/TRBV12-4
CASSTGDGTQYF
>TRBV2
CASGQVAGEWETQYF
>TRBV5-1
CASSPTFSTGAGAGELFF
>TRBV19
CASSSQGLEGSPLHF
>TRBV24-1
CATSDLFGQGNEPQHF
>TRBV28
CASNPRAGRVAFF
>TRBV24-1
CATRFADTQYF
>TRBV25-1
CASSEPGLRTDTQYF
>TRBV10-3
CAISVGGDTYGYTF
>TRBV6-4
CASSDSGGAYNEQFF
>TRBV12-3/TRBV12-4
CASSPTSGSPNEQFF
>TRBV19
CASSIAGGAEYGYTF
>TRBV19
CASSIDQGLPYTGELFF
>TRBV19
CASSPADRRNTEAFF
>TRBV29-1
CSVMKKGTLFF
>TRBV5-1
CASSSGTGIYGYTF
>TRBV10-3
CAITSDRRRYGYTF
>TRBV5-4
CASSLDSSIQYF